Below are 20 T cell receptor beta chains sequenced from a single sample in a study of resident and recirculating memory T cells in vitiligo. Only in-frame clones appear in the TCRdb table, and some are missing; sequencing was by immunoSEQ multiplex PCR. There are about 76,000 clones in the sample; 92% occur only once, and about 5% lies in the top ten. The sequenced sample was blood. Source of these receptors: a male donor with vitiligo.

The rearrangement links TRBV11-3 to TRBJ1-2, with D possibly TRBD1 on 5 matching bases. CDR1 and CDR2 (germline): SGHNT, YENEEA. Trimming cost V 5 bases and J 2 bases, with 12 bases left between them. CDR3 size: 14 residues. In DNA form, the CDR3 reads TGTGCCAGCAGCCGACCGACAGAGAACTATGGCTACACCTTC. Translation gives CASSRPTENYGYTF. Supplemented by reference TRBV11-3 and TRBJ1-2, the full variable domain reads EAGVVQSPRYKIIEKKQPVAFWCNPISGHNTLYWYLQNLGQGPELLIRYENEEAVDDSQLPKDRFSAERLKGVDSTLKIQPAELGDSAVYLCASSRPTENYGYTFGSGTRLTVV.

This sequence joins TRBV9 and TRBJ2-1, with TRBD2 matching over 12 bases. The CDR3 totals 17 residues. Trimming at V came to 4 bases and at J to 5 bases, leaving 10 bases not matched to a gene. In germline, CDR1 is SGDLS, CDR2 YYNGEE. The CDR3 here is CASSLRTSGKGNNEQFF. For the CDR3, the DNA is TGTGCCAGCAGCCTCAGGACTAGCGGGAAAGGGAACAATGAGCAGTTCTTC.

This rearrangement joins TRBV19 to TRBJ1-1; no clear D. The V gene's germline CDR1 is LNHDA and CDR2 SQIVND (reference sequence). This CDR3 is built from 15 residues. Trimming pared 0 bases from V and 2 bases from J, leaving 10 bases between. The CDR3 DNA reads TGTGCCAGTAGTATAGAGGTACAGCTAAACACTGAAGCTTTCTTT. This gives the protein CASSIEVQLNTEAFF.

V gene TRBV19 combines with J gene TRBJ1-2; tentatively, D is TRBD1 (6 bases). CDR1 is LNHDA and CDR2 is SQIVND in the germline V gene (reference sequence). Trimming cost V 6 bases and J 4 bases, with 12 bases left between them. This CDR3 contains 13 residues. Here the CDR3 DNA reads TGTGCCAGTAGCGAACAGGGTCGCTATGGCTACACCTTC. It specifies CASSEQGRYGYTF.

The chain employs TRBV9 and TRBJ1-4; possible D gene TRBD1, 5 bases. V shed 0 bases and J shed 6 bases, with 12 bases lying between them. CDR3 length: 15 residues. CDR1 and CDR2 (germline): SGDLS, YYNGEE. The CDR3 spells CASSVAGDEHEKLFF. CDR3 sequence (DNA): TGTGCCAGCAGCGTAGCGGGGGACGAGCATGAAAAACTGTTTTTT.

CDR3 protein: CASRDNSGTNEKLFF. The CDR3, as DNA: TGCGCCAGCAGAGATAACAGTGGGACTAATGAAAAACTGTTTTTT. V gene TRBV10-2 combines with J gene TRBJ1-4; unclear D gene. The CDR3 is 15 residues long. CDR1 and CDR2 (germline): WSHSY, SAAADI. V lost 6 bases to trimming and J lost 2 bases, with 13 bases between them.

The rearrangement uses TRBV5-4 and TRBJ1-1; the D gene is possibly TRBD1 (6 bases). The CDR3 is 13 amino acids. Germline V gene data show CDR1 as SGHNT and CDR2 as YYREEE (reference sequence). Trimming shortened V by 3 bases and J by 3 bases, and 9 bases separated the two germline ends. The CDR3: CASSWGGYTEAFF. The CDR3 bases are TGTGCCAGCAGCTGGGGGGGCTACACTGAAGCTTTCTTT.

The V and J genes are TRBV10-3 and TRBJ2-7; the match to TRBD2 covers 8 bases. The CDR3 contains 15 residues. After removal of 4 bases from V and 0 bases from J, the junction contained 5 bases not matched to a gene. Germline V lookup: CDR1 ENHRY, CDR2 SYGVKD. CDR3 DNA: TGTGCCATCAGTGGGGTTAGCGGGATCTCCTACGAGCAGTACTTC. This encodes CAISGVSGISYEQYF.

This clone came up a few times. The chain employs TRBV15 and TRBJ2-3, with D tentatively TRBD2 (6 bases). Germline CDR1 LNHNV, CDR2 YYDKDF (reference sequence). Trimming shortened V by 1 base and J by 6 bases, and 20 bases separated the two germline ends. CDR3 length: 17 residues. DNA for the CDR3: TGTGCCACCAGCAGAGCCCCCAGGGCTAGCGTTGGGGATACGCAGTATTTT. The encoded protein is CATSRAPRASVGDTQYF. Combining the CDR3 with reference TRBV15 and TRBJ2-3 gives the whole variable domain DAMVIQNPRYQVTQFGKPVTLSCSQTLNHNVMYWYQQKSSQAPKLLFHYYDKDFNNEADTPDNFQSRRPNTSFCFLDIRSPGLGDTAMYLCATSRAPRASVGDTQYFGPGTRLTVL.

J is TRBJ2-7 and V is TRBV7-2; no firm D call. This CDR3 contains 15 residues. Trimming took 5 bases from V and 0 from J, leaving 14 bases between them. CDR1 and CDR2 (germline): SGHTA, FQGNSA. CDR3 sequence: CASSAGYLSSYEQYF. CDR3 in DNA: TGTGCCAGCAGCGCAGGCTACCTCAGCTCCTACGAGCAGTACTTC.

This rearrangement joins TRBV6-1 to TRBJ2-7; a possible D gene is TRBD2 (5 bases). Germline CDR1 reads MNHNS; CDR2 reads SASEGT. Trimming took 10 bases from V and 3 from J, leaving 13 bases between them. CDR3 length: 12 amino acids. The CDR3 region is CAIEGVNYEQYF. The CDR3 DNA is TGTGCCATAGAGGGTGTAAACTACGAGCAGTACTTC.

The chain combines TRBV19 with TRBJ2-7; the match to TRBD2 covers 13 bases. The germline CDR1 and CDR2 sequences are LNHDA and SQIVND (reference sequence). The junction had 11 bases not matched to a gene; V was cut back by 5 bases and J by 4 bases. The CDR3 totals 17 residues. The CDR3 nucleotides read TGTGCCAGTAGTGCCCGGGGGGGACTAGCGGGACTGTACGAGCAGTACTTC. It specifies CASSARGGLAGLYEQYF.

The V gene is TRBV5-3, the J gene TRBJ2-1, with D unresolved. TRBV5-3 is an ORF, and what it does is uncertain. This CDR3 has 12 amino acids. With 1 base removed from V and 7 bases from J, the gap between germline ends came to 6 bases. In nucleotides, the CDR3 is TGTGCCAGAAGCTTGATTCGTAATGAGCAGTTCTTC. It encodes CARSLIRNEQFF.

The chain employs TRBV7-3 and TRBJ2-1; a weak D match, TRBD1 (6 bases). In germline, CDR1 is SGHTA, CDR2 FQGTGA. This CDR3 comprises 14 residues. The ends were cut back, 1 base at V and 4 bases at J, with 8 bases in the middle. The CDR3 protein is CASSLKGQYNEQFF. Written as DNA, the CDR3 is TGTGCCAGCAGCTTAAAGGGACAATACAATGAGCAGTTCTTC.

The chain combines TRBV18 with TRBJ2-2; D unclear. The CDR3 is 14 residues long. Trimming left V 2 bases short and J 1 base short, with 5 bases between. The germline V gene encodes CDR1 KGHSH and CDR2 LQKENI. CDR3: CASSPSQNTGELFF. CDR3 sequence (DNA): TGTGCCAGCTCACCATCACAGAACACCGGGGAGCTGTTTTTT.

V is TRBV13 and J is TRBJ2-7; 8 bases line up with TRBD2. Germline CDR1 reads PRHDT; CDR2 reads FYEKMQ (reference sequence). Unmatched junction bases numbered 13, after V lost 0 bases and J lost 6 bases. This CDR3 has 17 residues. The CDR3 is CASSLGLSGGPQPEQYF. The CDR3 bases are TGTGCCAGCAGCTTAGGCCTGTCGGGAGGGCCGCAGCCCGAGCAGTACTTC.

The chain recombines TRBV19 with TRBJ2-1, with D tentatively TRBD2 (5 bases). Trimming removed 3 bases from V and 0 bases from J, with 9 bases in between. Germline CDR1 and CDR2: LNHDA and SQIVND (reference sequence). The CDR3 has 15 residues. CDR3 in amino acids: CASSIGVRSYNEQFF. The CDR3 DNA follows: TGTGCCAGTAGTATCGGGGTTCGCTCCTACAATGAGCAGTTCTTC.

The CDR3 here is CASSLPGGRANEQYF. CDR3 bases: TGCGCCAGCAGCTTGCCCGGCGGGAGGGCCAACGAGCAGTACTTC. The chain employs TRBV5-1 and TRBJ2-7; 9 bases agree with TRBD2. The germline V gene has CDR1 SGHRS and CDR2 YFSETQ. The V gene end was trimmed by 1 base and the J gene end by 5 bases; junction bases not matched to a gene: 7. The CDR3 totals 15 residues.

J is TRBJ2-7 and V is TRBV28, with D tentatively TRBD1 (7 bases). The CDR3 spans 15 residues. The germline V gene encodes CDR1 MDHEN and CDR2 SYDVKM. V was trimmed by 5 bases and J by 2 bases, leaving 16 bases between them. CDR3 loop: CASSGARGAPYEQYF. CDR3 DNA: TGTGCCAGCAGTGGCGCCAGGGGGGCCCCCTACGAGCAGTACTTC.

This chain connects TRBV11-3 to TRBJ2-1; weak D call: TRBD1 (5 bases). Trimming cost V 2 bases and J 2 bases, with 7 bases left between them. Germline V gene sequence: CDR1 SGHNT, CDR2 YENEEA. The CDR3 sequence is 14 residues long. CDR3 nucleotide sequence: TGTGCCAGCAGCTTAACAGGTACCTACAATGAGCAGTTCTTC. Its translation: CASSLTGTYNEQFF. Drawing the rest from reference TRBV11-3 and TRBJ2-1, the complete variable domain is EAGVVQSPRYKIIEKKQPVAFWCNPISGHNTLYWYLQNLGQGPELLIRYENEEAVDDSQLPKDRFSAERLKGVDSTLKIQPAELGDSAVYLCASSLTGTYNEQFFGPGTRLTVL.